This TCR beta chain was recovered during a study of graft-versus-host responses after intestinal transplantation. Here immunoSEQ multiplex PCR was the method, and the copy in TCRdb shows in-frame clones only, minus some. The profile covers more than 20,000 clones, with around 85% appearing a single time and approximately 0.87% taken by the ten largest. The sample consisted of PBMCs, taken approximately 450 days after intestinal transplant. The clonotype comes from a human patient who received an intestinal transplant, so some T cells may come from the graft donor.

CDR3 protein: CASSDLAPYEQYF. The CDR3, as DNA: TGTGCCAGCAGTGATCTTGCGCCCTACGAGCAGTACTTC. The chain carries TRBV2 and TRBJ2-7; D unclear. With 3 bases removed from V and 2 bases from J, the gap between germline ends came to 8 bases. This CDR3 contains 13 residues. Germline assignment: CDR1 SNHLY and CDR2 FYNNEI. Filled out from reference TRBV2 and TRBJ2-7, the complete variable domain reads EPEVTQTPSHQVTQMGQEVILRCVPISNHLYFYWYRQILGQKVEFLVSFYNNEISEKSEIFDDQFSVERPDGSNFTLKIRSTKLEDSAMYFCASSDLAPYEQYFGPGTRLTVT.